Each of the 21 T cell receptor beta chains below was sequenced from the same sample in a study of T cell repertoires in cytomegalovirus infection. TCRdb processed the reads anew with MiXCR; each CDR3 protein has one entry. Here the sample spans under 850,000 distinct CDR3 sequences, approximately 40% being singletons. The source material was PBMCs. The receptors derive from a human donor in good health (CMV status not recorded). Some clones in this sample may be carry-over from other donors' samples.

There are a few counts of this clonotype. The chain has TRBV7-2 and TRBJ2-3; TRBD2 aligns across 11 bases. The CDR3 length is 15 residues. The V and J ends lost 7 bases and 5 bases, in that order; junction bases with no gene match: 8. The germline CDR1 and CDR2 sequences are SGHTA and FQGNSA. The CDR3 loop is CASMALAGGLDTQYF. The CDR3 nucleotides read TGTGCCAGCATGGCGTTAGCGGGAGGGCTAGATACGCAGTATTTT.

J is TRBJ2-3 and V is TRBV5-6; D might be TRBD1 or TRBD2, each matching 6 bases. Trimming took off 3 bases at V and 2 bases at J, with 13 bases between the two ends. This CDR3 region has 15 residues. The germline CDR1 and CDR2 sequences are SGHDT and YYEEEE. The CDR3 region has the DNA TGTGCCAGCAGCTGGGGGGCCCCCGCCACAGATACGCAGTATTTT. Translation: CASSWGAPATDTQYF.

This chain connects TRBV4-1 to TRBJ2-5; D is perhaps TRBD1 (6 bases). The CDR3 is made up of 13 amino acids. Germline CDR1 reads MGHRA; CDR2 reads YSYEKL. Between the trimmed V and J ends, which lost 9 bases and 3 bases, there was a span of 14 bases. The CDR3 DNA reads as TGCGCCAGTTCCTCCAGGGACAAAGAGACCCAGTACTTC. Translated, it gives CASSSRDKETQYF.

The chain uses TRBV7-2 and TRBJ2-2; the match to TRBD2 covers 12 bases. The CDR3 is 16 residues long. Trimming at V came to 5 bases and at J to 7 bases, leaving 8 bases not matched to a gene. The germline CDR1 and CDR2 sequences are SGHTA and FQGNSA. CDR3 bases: TGTGCCAGCAGCCTCCGACTAGCGGGAGCAAACGGGGAGCTGTTTTTT. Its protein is CASSLRLAGANGELFF.

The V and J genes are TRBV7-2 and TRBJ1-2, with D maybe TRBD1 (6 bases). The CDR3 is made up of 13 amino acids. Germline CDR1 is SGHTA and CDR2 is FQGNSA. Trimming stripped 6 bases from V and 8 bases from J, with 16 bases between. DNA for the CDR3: TGTGCCAGCAGTTATTATAGGGGGGCAGGCTACACCTTC. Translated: CASSYYRGAGYTF.

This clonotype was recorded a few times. CDR3 in DNA: TGTGCCAGCAGTACTACAGGGGATTCACCCCTCCACTTT. Amino acid sequence: CASSTTGDSPLHF. This chain uses TRBV7-8 with TRBJ1-6; 7 bases align to TRBD1. Germline CDR1 is SGHVS and CDR2 is FQNEAQ. CDR3 size: 13 residues. The V gene end was trimmed by 6 bases and the J gene end by 8 bases; junction bases not matched to a gene: 4.

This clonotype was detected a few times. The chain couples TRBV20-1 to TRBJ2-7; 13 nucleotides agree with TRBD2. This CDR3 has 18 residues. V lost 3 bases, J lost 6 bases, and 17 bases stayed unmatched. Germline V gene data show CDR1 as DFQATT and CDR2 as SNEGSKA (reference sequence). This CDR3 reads CSASPYWSPTSGRAEQYF. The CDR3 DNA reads TGCAGTGCTAGCCCTTACTGGTCCCCTACTAGCGGGAGGGCCGAGCAGTACTTC.

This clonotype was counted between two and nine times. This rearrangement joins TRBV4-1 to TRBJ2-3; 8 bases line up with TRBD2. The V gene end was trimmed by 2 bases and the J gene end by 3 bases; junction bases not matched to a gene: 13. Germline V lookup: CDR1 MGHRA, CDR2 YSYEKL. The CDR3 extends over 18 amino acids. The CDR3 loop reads CASSQPRLLAGTTDTQYF. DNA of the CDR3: TGCGCCAGCAGCCAACCGCGCCTGTTAGCGGGGACGACAGATACGCAGTATTTT.

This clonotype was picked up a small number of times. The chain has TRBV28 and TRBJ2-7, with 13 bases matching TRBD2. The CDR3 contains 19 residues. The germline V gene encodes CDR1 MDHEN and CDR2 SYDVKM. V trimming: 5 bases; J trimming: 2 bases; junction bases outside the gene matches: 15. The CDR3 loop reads CASSPPWGLAGTIAYEQYF. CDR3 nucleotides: TGTGCCAGCAGTCCCCCATGGGGACTAGCGGGAACTATAGCCTACGAGCAGTACTTC.

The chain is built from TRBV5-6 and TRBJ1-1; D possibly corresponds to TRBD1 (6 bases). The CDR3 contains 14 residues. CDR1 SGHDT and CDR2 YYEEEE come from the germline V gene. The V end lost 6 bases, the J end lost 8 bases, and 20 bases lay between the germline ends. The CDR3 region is CASTPGVMGGEAFF. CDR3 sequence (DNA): TGTGCCAGCACCCCCGGGGTAATGGGGGGCGAAGCTTTCTTT.

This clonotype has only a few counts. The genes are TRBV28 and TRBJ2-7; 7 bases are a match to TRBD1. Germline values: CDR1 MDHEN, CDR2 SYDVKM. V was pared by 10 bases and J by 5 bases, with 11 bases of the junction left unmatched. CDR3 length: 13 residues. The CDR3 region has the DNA TGTGCCACCACCCGACAGGGTGGAGACGAGCAGTACTTC. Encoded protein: CATTRQGGDEQYF.

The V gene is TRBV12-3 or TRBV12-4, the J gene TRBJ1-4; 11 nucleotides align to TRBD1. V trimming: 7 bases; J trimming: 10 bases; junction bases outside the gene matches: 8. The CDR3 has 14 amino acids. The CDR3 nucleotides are TGTGCCAGCACCAGGACAGGGGGCCCCCGAAAACTGTTTTTT. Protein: CASTRTGGPRKLFF.

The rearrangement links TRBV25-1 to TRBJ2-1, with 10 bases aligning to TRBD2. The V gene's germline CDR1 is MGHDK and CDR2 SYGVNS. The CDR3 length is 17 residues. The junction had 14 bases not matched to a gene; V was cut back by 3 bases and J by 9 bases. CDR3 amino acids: CASSDRLAGGYPGEQFF. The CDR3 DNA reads TGTGCCAGCAGTGATCGGTTAGCGGGAGGCTATCCCGGTGAGCAGTTCTTC.

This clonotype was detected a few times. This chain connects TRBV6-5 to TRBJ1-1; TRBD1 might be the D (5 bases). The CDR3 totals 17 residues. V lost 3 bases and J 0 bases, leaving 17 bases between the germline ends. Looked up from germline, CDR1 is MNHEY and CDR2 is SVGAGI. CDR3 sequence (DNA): TGTGCCAGCAGTTATCTACCAGACAGTTACATGAACACTGAAGCTTTCTTT. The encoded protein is CASSYLPDSYMNTEAFF.

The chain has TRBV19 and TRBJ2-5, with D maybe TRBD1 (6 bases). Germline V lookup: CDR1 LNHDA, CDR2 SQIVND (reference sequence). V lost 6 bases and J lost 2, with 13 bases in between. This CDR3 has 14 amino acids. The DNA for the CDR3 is TGTGCCAGTAGCGGCGACAGGCGTCAAGAGACCCAGTACTTC. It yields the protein CASSGDRRQETQYF.

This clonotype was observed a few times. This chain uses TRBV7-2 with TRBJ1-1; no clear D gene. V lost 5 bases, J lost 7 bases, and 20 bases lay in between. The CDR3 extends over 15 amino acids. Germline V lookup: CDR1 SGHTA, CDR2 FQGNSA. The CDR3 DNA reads TGTGCCAGCAGCGAACGACAAATTCTACGCCTTGAAGCTTTCTTT. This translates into CASSERQILRLEAFF.

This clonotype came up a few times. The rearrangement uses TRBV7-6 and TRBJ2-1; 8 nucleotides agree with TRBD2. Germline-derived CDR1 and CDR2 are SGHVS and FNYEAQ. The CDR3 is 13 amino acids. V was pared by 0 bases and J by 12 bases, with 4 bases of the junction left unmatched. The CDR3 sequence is CASSLAEREPQFF. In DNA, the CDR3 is TGTGCCAGCAGCTTAGCCGAGCGGGAGCCGCAGTTCTTC.

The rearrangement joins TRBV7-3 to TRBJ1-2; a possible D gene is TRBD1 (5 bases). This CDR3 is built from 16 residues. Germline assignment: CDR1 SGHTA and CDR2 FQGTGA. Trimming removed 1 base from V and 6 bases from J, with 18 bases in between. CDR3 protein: CASSLMGTSKANGYTF. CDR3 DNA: TGTGCCAGCAGCTTAATGGGGACCAGTAAAGCCAATGGCTACACCTTC.

The CDR3, as DNA: TGTGCCAGCAGCCAAGATACGGCTAGCGGGGGGAGGGTCACAGATACGCAGTATTTT. Translated, it gives CASSQDTASGGRVTDTQYF. The chain links TRBV4-2 to TRBJ2-3; 11 nucleotides line up with TRBD2. J was trimmed by 2 bases and V by 0 bases; bases with no gene match: 10. The V gene's germline CDR1 is LGHNA and CDR2 YNFKEQ. The CDR3 is 19 amino acids.

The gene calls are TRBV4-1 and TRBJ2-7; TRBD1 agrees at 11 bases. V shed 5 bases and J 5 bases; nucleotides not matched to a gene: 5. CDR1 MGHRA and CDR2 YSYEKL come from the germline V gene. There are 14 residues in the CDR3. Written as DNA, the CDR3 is TGCGCCAGCAGCGCGGACAGGGGGCAGGACGAGCAGTACTTC. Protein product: CASSADRGQDEQYF.

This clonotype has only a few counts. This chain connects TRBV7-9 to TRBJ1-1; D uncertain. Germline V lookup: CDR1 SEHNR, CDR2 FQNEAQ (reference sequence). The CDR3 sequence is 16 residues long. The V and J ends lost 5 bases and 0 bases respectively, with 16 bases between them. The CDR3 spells CASSPPGGLMNTEAFF. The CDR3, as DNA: TGTGCCAGCAGCCCCCCGGGCGGCCTAATGAACACTGAAGCTTTCTTT.